This record looks at one T cell receptor (beta chain) sequence and its context. The sequenced fragment ends 3 residues before the CDR3 boundary, so the rest is inferred from the germline J gene. The data originate from a study of Tregs in tolerant kidney transplant recipients. With 1 base removed from V and 2 bases from J, the gap between germline ends came to 8 bases. CDR3 length equals 14 residues. The germline V gene encodes CDR1 SNHLY and CDR2 FYNNEI. Sequencing used immunoSEQ multiplex PCR; TCRdb keeps in-frame clones, though not all of them. The specimen's table records about 48,000 clones. The V call is TRBV2, the J call TRBJ1-1, with D unclear. The specimen was CD4+ T cells from blood, collected before the transplant. The TCR originated in a human donor who received a combined kidney and bone marrow transplant. CDR3 DNA, as far as it was read: TGTGCCAGCAGTGAAGGGCAGATCAACACTGAA. This sequence encodes CASSEGQINTE. The full-length CDR3 reads as CASSEGQINTEAFF.